Ten or more counts support the clone carrying this T cell receptor (beta chain). This sample is part of a study of spatial heterogeneity in lung cancer. Across the whole study: Detection consistently yielded more beta chains than alpha chains.

Documented time point: sample taken at primary tumor resection. Researchers sequenced whole RNA taken from tumor, nontumor lung or frozen PBMC without sorting. TCRdb reanalysed the 5' RACE reads using MiXCR and keeps one entry per CDR3 protein. The table includes some 8,000 distinct CDR3 sequences, roughly 5.9% detected once. Trimming pared 4 bases from V and 3 bases from J, leaving 11 bases between. CDR1 SGHRS and CDR2 YFSETQ come from the germline V gene. The length of the CDR3 is 14 residues. The material sequenced was PBMCs, taken at surgery. The chain is built from TRBV5-1 and TRBJ2-1, with D possibly TRBD2 on 6 matching bases. The origin of this receptor is a male donor with early-stage non-small cell lung cancer. The CDR3, as DNA: TGCGCCAGCAGCCCGGGGGTAAACTACAATGAGCAGTTCTTC. Its translation is CASSPGVNYNEQFF.